One T cell receptor beta chain is described in this entry. Its cognate antigen is unknown. This sample is drawn from a study of radiation and T cells in renal cell carcinoma. Across the whole study: Nephrectomy followed 15 Gy stereotactic body radiation by 4 weeks.

Study results and limitations: From baseline, blood top tumor clonotypes peaked at 2 weeks post-radiation. Pretreatment tumor biopsies were lacking, so baseline clonotypes are unknown.

Method: immunoSEQ multiplex PCR; TCRdb's copy keeps in-frame clones and lacks some. The sample includes roughly 150,000 clones, over 80% of them seen just once. The germline V gene has CDR1 MNHNS and CDR2 SASEGT. CDR3 size: 15 residues. Trimming shortened V by 0 bases and J by 1 base, and 9 bases separated the two germline ends. Time point meaning: blood 2 weeks post-SBRT. Treatment specified: 15 Gy SBRT to primary tumor, nephrectomy 4 weeks later. Serial blood draws occurred at baseline and 2 and 4 weeks post-SBRT. The chain employs TRBV6-1 and TRBJ1-2; no reliable D call. Sequenced material: blood, taken from a patient whose treatment included radiotherapy and nephrectomy. This clonotype originated in a woman between 50 and 59 years old with renal cell carcinoma. The CDR3 reads CASSEAGSDNYGYTF. The CDR3 nucleotides are TGTGCCAGCAGTGAAGCGGGATCGGATAACTATGGCTACACCTTC.